The 11 T cell receptor beta chains given below trace back to one sample, sequenced in a study of blood T cell repertoires in COVID-19. Repertoires were generated with immunoSEQ multiplex PCR, while TCRdb's copy carries only in-frame clones and drops some. The table includes roughly 8,000 clones, roughly 88% detected once. Sequencing was performed on peripheral blood. Receptors originate from a woman aged 55-69 years with active COVID-19.

The V call is TRBV9, the J call TRBJ2-5; 7 nucleotides match TRBD1. The V gene's germline CDR1 is SGDLS and CDR2 YYNGEE. The ends lost 3 bases at V and 0 bases at J; junction bases unmatched: 11. This CDR3 is 17 amino acids long. The chain's CDR3 is CASSEGAVGQYQETQYF. As DNA, the CDR3 is TGTGCCAGCAGCGAGGGGGCGGTGGGCCAGTACCAAGAGACCCAGTACTTC. Complete variable domain (other parts from reference TRBV9 and TRBJ2-5): DSGVTQTPKHLITATGQRVTLRCSPRSGDLSVYWYQQSLDQGLQFLIQYYNGEERAKGNILERFSAQQFPDLHSELNLSSLELGDSALYFCASSEGAVGQYQETQYFGPGTRLLVL.

This chain uses TRBV11-2 with TRBJ2-7, with D unclear. The CDR3 runs to 14 residues. V lost 0 bases and J lost 2, with 8 bases in between. CDR1 SGHAT and CDR2 FQNNGV come from the germline V gene. Here the CDR3 DNA reads TGTGCCAGCAGCTTAGAGGCTGGTCCCTACGAGCAGTACTTC. Residues: CASSLEAGPYEQYF.

The V gene is TRBV7-2, the J gene TRBJ2-5; 12 bases align to TRBD2. V gave up 6 bases and J gave up 7 bases; unmatched junction bases: 12. Germline V CDR1 and CDR2: SGHTA, FQGNSA. The CDR3 has 16 residues. DNA of the CDR3: TGTGCCAGCAGTCCTAGCGGGGGGGTACCCAGTGGGACCCAGTACTTC. Protein sequence: CASSPSGGVPSGTQYF.

The chain joins TRBV29-1 to TRBJ2-3; 8 bases align to TRBD2. V shed 7 bases and J 2 bases; nucleotides not matched to a gene: 23. CDR1 and CDR2 from the germline V gene are SQVTM and ANQGSEA. This CDR3 is built from 19 residues. The CDR3 DNA is TGCAGCGCTATTATGGGGTGGGAAAGCGGGGGAGGGAACACAGATACGCAGTATTTT. It encodes CSAIMGWESGGGNTDTQYF.

V and J are TRBV11-2 and TRBJ2-5; 7 bases align to TRBD2. After removal of 8 bases from V and 5 bases from J, the junction contained 8 bases not matched to a gene. Germline CDR1 reads SGHAT; CDR2 reads FQNNGV. The CDR3 extends over 13 amino acids. The CDR3 nucleotides read TGTGCCAGCGGAAGCGGGGCGCAGGAGACCCAGTACTTC. It yields the protein CASGSGAQETQYF.

The chain combines TRBV28 with TRBJ2-5; D gene uncertain. The CDR3 is 14 amino acids. V lost 6 bases and J lost 5, with 16 bases in between. Germline CDR1 reads MDHEN; CDR2 reads SYDVKM. CDR3 protein: CASSNSQRSETQYF. CDR3 DNA: TGTGCCAGCAGCAACTCCCAGAGGTCCGAGACCCAGTACTTC.

This chain joins TRBV4-3 and TRBJ1-3; possible D gene TRBD1, 5 bases. Trimming stripped 0 bases from V and 8 bases from J, with 11 bases between. The germline V gene encodes CDR1 LGHNA and CDR2 YSLEER. The CDR3 covers 14 residues. The CDR3 here is CASSQDPPGDTIYF. The CDR3 coding sequence is TGCGCCAGCAGCCAAGACCCCCCGGGGGACACCATATATTTT.

The CDR3 region is CASSLDTQNTEAFF. As DNA, the CDR3 is TGTGCCAGCAGCCTGGACACGCAGAACACTGAAGCTTTCTTT. The gene calls are TRBV7-9 and TRBJ1-1; D may be TRBD1 (5 bases). Trimming removed 5 bases at V and 1 base at J, with 11 bases between. The CDR3 length is 14 residues. Germline values: CDR1 SEHNR, CDR2 FQNEAQ (reference sequence).

The table lists this clone with a count of one. This sequence joins TRBV3-1 (or the pseudogene TRBV3-2) and TRBJ2-1, with a tentative D call TRBD2 (5 bases). CDR1 LGHDT and CDR2 YNNKEL come from the germline V gene (reference sequence). The V gene lost 1 base and the J gene lost 6 bases, with 13 bases spanning the gap. The CDR3 spans 15 residues. CDR3 loop: CASSQGDSAGNEQFF. In DNA form, the CDR3 reads TGTGCCAGCAGCCAAGGTGATAGCGCGGGCAATGAGCAGTTCTTC.

This clone was picked up a small number of times. The rearrangement uses TRBV28 and TRBJ2-2; 8 positions agree with TRBD1. Germline lookup yields CDR1 MDHEN and CDR2 SYDVKM. V dropped 5 bases and J dropped 6; count of bases not matched to a gene: 11. The CDR3 spans 16 residues. The DNA of the CDR3 is TGTGCCAGCAGTGCTACAGGGGGAGAGGATGCCGGGGAGCTGTTTTTT. Translating gives CASSATGGEDAGELFF. Combining the CDR3 with reference TRBV28 and TRBJ2-2 gives the whole variable domain DVKVTQSSRYLVKRTGEKVFLECVQDMDHENMFWYRQDPGLGLRLIYFSYDVKMKEKGDIPEGYSVSREKKERFSLILESASTNQTSMYLCASSATGGEDAGELFFGEGSRLTVL.

The rearrangement joins TRBV11-3 to TRBJ2-1, with D perhaps TRBD2 (7 bases). Per the germline V gene, CDR1 is SGHNT and CDR2 is YENEEA. The CDR3 runs to 15 residues. V lost 3 bases and J 7 bases, leaving 16 bases between the germline ends. CDR3 sequence: CASSFGGGHANEQFF. CDR3 DNA sequence: TGTGCCAGCAGCTTCGGCGGGGGCCACGCAAATGAGCAGTTCTTC.